This T cell receptor (beta chain) comes out of a study of cytomegalovirus exposure and HLA in healthy donors. Notes on the study in general: In a later analysis, CMV-associated beta chains were mostly HLA-associated, it appeared.

Comment on this clone: Its antigen is unknown.

The PCR was carried out with 60 Vbeta primers and 13 Jbeta primers. Only in-frame clones appear in the TCRdb table, and some are missing; sequencing was by immunoSEQ multiplex PCR. The table shows about 160,000 clones, with 87% occurring only once. This receptor was identified in a woman aged 25 to 39 in good health and CMV-seronegative. Sequenced: PBMCs.

The CDR3: CASSPRTSGRRTGELFF. CDR3 DNA sequence: TGTGCCAGCAGCCCGAGGACTAGCGGGAGGAGGACCGGGGAGCTGTTTTTT. The J gene is TRBJ2-2, the V gene TRBV9; TRBD2 matches at 14 bases. The length of the CDR3 is 17 residues. Germline trimming cut 4 bases from V and 5 bases from J; bases unmatched to any gene: 7. Germline CDR1 reads SGDLS; CDR2 reads YYNGEE.